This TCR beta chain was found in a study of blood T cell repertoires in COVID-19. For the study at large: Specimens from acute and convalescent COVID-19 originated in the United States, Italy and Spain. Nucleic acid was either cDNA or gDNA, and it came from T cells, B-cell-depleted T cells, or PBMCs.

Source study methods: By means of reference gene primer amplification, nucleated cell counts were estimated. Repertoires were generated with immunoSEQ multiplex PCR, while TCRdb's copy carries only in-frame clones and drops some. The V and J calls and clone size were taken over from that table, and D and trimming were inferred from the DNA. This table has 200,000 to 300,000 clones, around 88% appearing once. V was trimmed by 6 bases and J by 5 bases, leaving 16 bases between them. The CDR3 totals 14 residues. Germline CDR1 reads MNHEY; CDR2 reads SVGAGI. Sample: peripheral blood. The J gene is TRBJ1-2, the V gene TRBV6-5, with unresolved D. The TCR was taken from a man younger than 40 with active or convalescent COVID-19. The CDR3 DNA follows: TGTGCCAGCAGACTCCCTCGGGTCCCGTATGGCTACACCTTC. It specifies CASRLPRVPYGYTF.